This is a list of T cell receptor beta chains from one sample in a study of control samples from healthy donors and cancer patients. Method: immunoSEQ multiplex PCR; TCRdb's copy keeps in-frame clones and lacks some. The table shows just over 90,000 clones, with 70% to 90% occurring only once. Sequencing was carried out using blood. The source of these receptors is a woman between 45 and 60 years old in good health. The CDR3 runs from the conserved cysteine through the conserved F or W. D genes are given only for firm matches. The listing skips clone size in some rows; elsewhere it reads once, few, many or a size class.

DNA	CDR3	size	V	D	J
TGTGCCAGCAGTAGAGGGGGCGACGAGACCTACGAGCAGTACTTC	CASSRGGDETYEQYF	.	TRBV28	TRBD1	TRBJ2-7
TGTGCCAGCAGCCACGTTAGAGGGGGGACAGGGGAGAATTCACCCCTCCACTTT	CASSHVRGGTGENSPLHF	.	TRBV11-3	TRBD1	TRBJ1-6
TGTGCCATCAGTTCCACCGGGACAGCCGGCGCTGAAGCTTTCTTT	CAISSTGTAGAEAFF	.	TRBV10-3	TRBD1	TRBJ1-1
TGTGCCAGCAGCGAAGACAGGGGTACGTACGAGCAGTACTTC	CASSEDRGTYEQYF	.	TRBV21-1	.	TRBJ2-7
TGTGCCAGTAGTATAGACGGAGAGACAGAGATTTTCGGGGAGCTGTTTTTT	CASSIDGETEIFGELFF	.	TRBV19	.	TRBJ2-2
TGTGCCAGCACCAACAAAGGGGGTAGCGGGGCCGGGGAGCTGTTTTTT	CASTNKGGSGAGELFF	.	TRBV9	TRBD2	TRBJ2-2
TGTGCCAGCAGCTTAGCGCGGGACAGGAGATACAATGAGCAGTTCTTC	CASSLARDRRYNEQFF	.	TRBV7-8	TRBD1	TRBJ2-1
TGTGCCAGCAGCGAGACAGGAATTGAAGCTTTCTTT	CASSETGIEAFF	.	TRBV11-2	.	TRBJ1-1
TGTGCCGGACGGAGTTCTGGAAACACCATATATTTT	CAGRSSGNTIYF	.	TRBV19	.	TRBJ1-3
TGTGCCAGCAGCCTCGCGGGGGTGGAGACCCAGTACTTC	CASSLAGVETQYF	.	TRBV14	TRBD2	TRBJ2-5
TGTGCCAGCAGCTTAGCGCAAATTAGCGGAGGGAGCACAGATACGCAGTATTTT	CASSLAQISGGSTDTQYF	.	TRBV7-8	.	TRBJ2-3
TGTGCCAGCAGGCAACCCGGGACCCGTAATTCACCCCTCCACTTT	CASRQPGTRNSPLHF	.	TRBV6-5	.	TRBJ1-6
TGCAGTGCCTGGGGAGAGGGAGGCTACACCTTC	CSAWGEGGYTF	.	TRBV20-1	.	TRBJ1-2
TGTGCCACCAGCGTTAGAACGACAGGGCATGGCTACACCTTC	CATSVRTTGHGYTF	.	TRBV15	TRBD1	TRBJ1-2
TGTGCCATCAGTGAGTTGGCTAGCGGTGCCAATGAGCAGTTCTTC	CAISELASGANEQFF	.	TRBV10-3	TRBD2	TRBJ2-1
TGTGCCAGCATTTCAGGGGGCTCTGGGGCCAACGTCCTGACTTTC	CASISGGSGANVLTF	.	TRBV28	TRBD1	TRBJ2-6
TGTGCCAGTACCCCCTCCGGGGGAAGGTGGACTGAAGCTTTCTTT	CASTPSGGRWTEAFF	.	TRBV19	.	TRBJ1-1
TGTGCCAGCAGCTTGGACCCCAATGAAAAACTGTTTTTT	CASSLDPNEKLFF	.	TRBV7-2	.	TRBJ1-4
TGTGCCAGCAGCTTAGAGAACGATTGGGGGGGCACTGAAGCTTTCTTT	CASSLENDWGGTEAFF	once	TRBV7-7	.	TRBJ1-1
TGTGCCAGCAGTTACACGGCGGTTAACTATGGCTACACCTTC	CASSYTAVNYGYTF	.	TRBV6-2/TRBV6-3	.	TRBJ1-2
TGTGCCAGCAGTGAGGTTTCCAAAAACATTCAGTACTTC	CASSEVSKNIQYF	.	TRBV6-6	.	TRBJ2-4
TGTGCCAGCAGTTACGGGAGCCAGCTCTCCGACGAGCAGTTCTTC	CASSYGSQLSDEQFF	.	TRBV6-5	.	TRBJ2-1
TGTGCCAGCAGCGACCCGGGACTAGCAGATACCGGGGAGCTGTTTTTT	CASSDPGLADTGELFF	.	TRBV9	TRBD2	TRBJ2-2
TGTGCCATCAGTGAGTCCGGGGACGGTCAGCCCCAGCATTTT	CAISESGDGQPQHF	.	TRBV10-3	.	TRBJ1-5
TGCGCCAGCAGCCAAGATCCTGCCGGGAACTTCTATGGCTACACCTTC	CASSQDPAGNFYGYTF	.	TRBV4-1	.	TRBJ1-2
TGTGCCAGCAGCTCGACAAGGGCAGGGGCGCTAGCCAAAAACATTCAGTACTTC	CASSSTRAGALAKNIQYF	.	TRBV21-1	.	TRBJ2-4
TGTGCCAGCAGCTTATATAGTTCGCCCCCCGCCAGGGGCACCGGGGAGCTGTTTTTT	CASSLYSSPPARGTGELFF	few	TRBV7-9	.	TRBJ2-2
TGTGCCAGCAGCGTAGCTCCACACAATGAGCAGTTCTTC	CASSVAPHNEQFF	.	TRBV9	.	TRBJ2-1
TGTGCCAGCAGCTTAGTTCCCGCGAACACTGAAGCTTTCTTT	CASSLVPANTEAFF	.	TRBV7-8	.	TRBJ1-1
TGTGCCAGCTCACTGAGCCCCCCCGGGAATTTAGCTCAGCCCCAGCATTTT	CASSLSPPGNLAQPQHF	.	TRBV18	.	TRBJ1-5
TGCGCCAGCAGCCCCGAGGTCAGACAGACCACTACCCTGCCTAACTATGGCTACACCTTC	CASSPEVRQTTTLPNYGYTF	.	TRBV10-1	.	TRBJ1-2
TGTGCCAGCAGTTTCCTAGGTCAGCCCCAGCATTTT	CASSFLGQPQHF	once	TRBV27	.	TRBJ1-5
TGTGCCAGCTCCCGTGACGTAGGGGGAGGTAGTGAAGCTTTCTTT	CASSRDVGGGSEAFF	.	TRBV18	.	TRBJ1-1
TGTGCCAGCAGTCCTACAGGGGTGGCCGAGCAGTACTTC	CASSPTGVAEQYF	.	TRBV12-3/TRBV12-4	TRBD1	TRBJ2-7
TGTGCCACTCTTCAGAACACTGAAGCTTTCTTT	CATLQNTEAFF	.	TRBV27	.	TRBJ1-1
TGTGCCAGCAGCTTAGGTGGGTCAGATACGCAGTATTTT	CASSLGGSDTQYF	.	TRBV7-9	.	TRBJ2-3
TGTGCCAGCAGTTCCTGGACAGGGTCCGATTCACCCCTCCACTTT	CASSSWTGSDSPLHF	.	TRBV27	TRBD1	TRBJ1-6
TGTGCCAGCAGTGAACTAGGCGGCCCTAGCACAGATACGCAGTATTTT	CASSELGGPSTDTQYF	.	TRBV2	.	TRBJ2-3
TGTGCCAGCAGCTTGGGAGCGGGGGCCTACGAGCAGTACTTC	CASSLGAGAYEQYF	.	TRBV5-6	TRBD2	TRBJ2-7
TGCGCCAGCAGCGCATTAGTCGGGACCAGCAGGGATGAGCAGTTCTTC	CASSALVGTSRDEQFF	.	TRBV5-1	.	TRBJ2-1
TGCAGTGCTAGTCGGGGGCGGCGGGGTGAAAAACTGTTTTTT	CSASRGRRGEKLFF	.	TRBV20-1	.	TRBJ1-4
TGTGCCTTGACTAGCGGGACATACACCGGGGAGCTGTTTTTT	CALTSGTYTGELFF	.	TRBV2	TRBD2	TRBJ2-2
TGCGCCAGCAGCTTGGGGGGTGAGCAGTTCTTC	CASSLGGEQFF	.	TRBV5-1	.	TRBJ2-1
TGTGCCAGCAGTAATTCAGGGGATCAGCCCCAGCATTTT	CASSNSGDQPQHF	.	TRBV28	.	TRBJ1-5
TGTGCCAGCCTAGAGGCTGCTAGCACAGATACGCAGTATTTT	CASLEAASTDTQYF	.	TRBV18	.	TRBJ2-3
TGTGCCAGCAGCCCAAGGGGGCAGGGCTATGGCTACACCTTC	CASSPRGQGYGYTF	.	TRBV7-2	TRBD1	TRBJ1-2
TGCGCCAGCAGCCAAGGGGGGGCGAGTGAAAAACTGTTTTTT	CASSQGGASEKLFF	.	TRBV4-3	.	TRBJ1-4
TGTGCCAGCAGTTCCGGGACAGGGCATCAGCCCCAGCATTTT	CASSSGTGHQPQHF	.	TRBV6-5	TRBD1	TRBJ1-5
TGTGCCAGTAGTATAAGGACGGAGGGCTCTGGAAACACCATATATTTT	CASSIRTEGSGNTIYF	.	TRBV19	.	TRBJ1-3
TGTGCCAGCAGCCACTTCCTCGGGACTCCCGGCGAATCGGCCCAGTACTTC	CASSHFLGTPGESAQYF	.	TRBV4-2	.	TRBJ2-5
TGTGCCAGCAGTCAGGGGAGGGATCAGCCCCAGCATTTT	CASSQGRDQPQHF	.	TRBV6-5	.	TRBJ1-5
TGTGCCAGTAGTATCCTGGGGGCTAGCGGGAGGGTGGACACCGGGGAGCTGTTTTTT	CASSILGASGRVDTGELFF	.	TRBV19	TRBD2	TRBJ2-2
TGCGCCAGCAGCCAAAGGGGGGCCCCAGATACGCAGTATTTT	CASSQRGAPDTQYF	.	TRBV4-1	.	TRBJ2-3